Following are 32 T cell receptor beta chains from one sample sequenced in a study of T cell responses to AZD1222 COVID-19 vaccine. Profiled with immunoSEQ multiplex PCR; TCRdb holds only in-frame clones, not every one. The data contain 28,000 or so clones, 88% of them seen just once; the ten biggest clones take up less than 3%. Source: peripheral blood, taken 28 days after the second AZD1222 dose. These receptors were obtained from an adult who received the AZD1222 COVID-19 vaccine.

The J gene is TRBJ2-2, the V gene TRBV6-5; D is unclear. The CDR3 is made up of 15 amino acids. The germline V gene has CDR1 MNHEY and CDR2 SVGAGI. Trimming removed 2 bases from V and 0 bases from J, with 7 bases in between. The CDR3 here is CASSYGGTNTGELFF. CDR3 nucleotides: TGTGCCAGCAGTTACGGCGGAACGAACACCGGGGAGCTGTTTTTT.

This clone occurred once. The chain has TRBV19 and TRBJ2-1; 7 nucleotides align to TRBD2. J lost 6 bases, V lost 3 bases, and 2 bases had no gene match. This CDR3 has 13 amino acids. Germline CDR1 LNHDA, CDR2 SQIVND (reference sequence). The CDR3: CASSIPGGNEQFF. CDR3 nucleotide sequence: TGTGCCAGTAGTATTCCGGGGGGCAATGAGCAGTTCTTC. Combining the CDR3 with reference TRBV19 and TRBJ2-1 gives the whole variable domain DGGITQSPKYLFRKEGQNVTLSCEQNLNHDAMYWYRQDPGQGLRLIYYSQIVNDFQKGDIAEGYSVSREKKESFPLTVTSAQKNPTAFYLCASSIPGGNEQFFGPGTRLTVL.

The chain carries TRBV6-5 and TRBJ1-6, with D hard to call. Trimming removed 3 bases from V and 8 bases from J, with 8 bases in between. Germline V gives CDR1 MNHEY, CDR2 SVGAGI. This CDR3 spans 13 amino acids. The CDR3 region is CASSYREYSPLHF. Here the CDR3 DNA reads TGTGCCAGCAGTTATCGGGAATATTCACCCCTCCACTTT.

This chain links TRBV9 with TRBJ2-2; possibly TRBD2 for D (6 bases). V lost 0 bases, J lost 4 bases, and 19 bases lay in between. CDR1 is SGDLS, CDR2 YYNGEE, per germline. The length of the CDR3 is 18 residues. The CDR3 sequence: CASSVADGGDESTGELFF. The CDR3 DNA reads as TGTGCCAGCAGCGTAGCGGATGGAGGGGACGAGAGCACCGGGGAGCTGTTTTTT. Filled out from reference TRBV9 and TRBJ2-2, the complete variable domain reads DSGVTQTPKHLITATGQRVTLRCSPRSGDLSVYWYQQSLDQGLQFLIQYYNGEERAKGNILERFSAQQFPDLHSELNLSSLELGDSALYFCASSVADGGDESTGELFFGEGSRLTVL.

This clone has a single count. V is TRBV6-2 or TRBV6-3 and J is TRBJ1-2; a weak D match, TRBD1 (6 bases). Between the trimmed V and J ends, which lost 6 bases and 4 bases, there was a span of 15 bases. CDR3 length equals 14 residues. The germline CDR1 and CDR2 sequences are MNHEY and SVGEGT. This CDR3 reads CASSRQDKGYGYTF. The DNA for the CDR3 is TGTGCCAGCAGCCGACAGGATAAGGGCTATGGCTACACCTTC.

This chain connects TRBV7-9 to TRBJ2-1; D remains ambiguous. Trimming pared 2 bases from V and 8 bases from J, leaving 10 bases between. Germline V gene sequence: CDR1 SEHNR, CDR2 FQNEAQ (reference sequence). CDR3 length: 13 residues. CDR3 residues: CASSLRTRDEQFF. The CDR3 DNA reads TGTGCCAGCAGCTTACGGACGAGAGATGAGCAGTTCTTC.

The V call is TRBV12-3 or TRBV12-4, the J call TRBJ2-1; 9 bases match TRBD2. The ends lost 1 base at V and 9 bases at J; junction bases unmatched: 1. The length of the CDR3 is 13 residues. CDR3 sequence reads: CASSLGAGGEQFF. The CDR3 nucleotides read TGTGCCAGCAGTTTAGGAGCGGGGGGTGAGCAGTTCTTC.

The rearrangement links TRBV18 to TRBJ2-7, with 7 bases that match TRBD1. The CDR3 length is 15 residues. Trimming cost V 4 bases and J 3 bases; bases outside gene matches: 9. The germline V gene encodes CDR1 KGHSH and CDR2 LQKENI. CDR3 DNA: TGTGCCAGCTCACAGGGGGCTCCCAGACTCTACGAGCAGTACTTC. This translates into CASSQGAPRLYEQYF.

This chain connects TRBV6-1 to TRBJ1-6; D remains ambiguous. V was clipped by 0 bases and J by 7 bases, with 7 bases between them. The CDR3 runs 14 residues. Germline values: CDR1 MNHNS, CDR2 SASEGT. CDR3 protein: CASSEALWNSPLHF. CDR3 DNA: TGTGCCAGCAGTGAAGCGCTGTGGAATTCACCCCTCCACTTT.

The CDR3 spells CATSREWGVRNTEAFF. In DNA, the CDR3 is TGTGCCACCAGCAGGGAATGGGGAGTGAGGAACACTGAAGCTTTCTTT. The chain couples TRBV15 to TRBJ1-1; D gene ambiguous. This CDR3 contains 16 residues. V lost 3 bases to trimming and J lost 1 base, with 15 bases between them. Germline V gene data show CDR1 as LNHNV and CDR2 as YYDKDF (reference sequence).

The count of this clone is one. The chain recombines TRBV18 with TRBJ1-2, with 8 bases fitting TRBD1. V lost 6 bases, J lost 4 bases, and 7 bases stayed unmatched. The CDR3 loop spans 14 amino acids. Looked up from germline, CDR1 is KGHSH and CDR2 is LQKENI. The CDR3 region is CASSQGQEGYGYTF. The DNA for the CDR3 is TGTGCCAGCTCGCAGGGACAGGAAGGCTATGGCTACACCTTC.

This clone showed up just a few times. The rearrangement uses TRBV5-1 and TRBJ1-2; the D gene is possibly TRBD1 (6 bases). This CDR3 contains 13 residues. CDR1 is SGHRS and CDR2 is YFSETQ in the germline V gene. V was clipped by 1 base and J by 7 bases, with 11 bases between them. CDR3 DNA sequence: TGCGCCAGCAGCTTGCCACAGGGCGGTGGCTACACCTTC. Protein product: CASSLPQGGGYTF.

This clone has a handful of counts. CDR3 region: CASSLVGGSVYEQYF. In DNA form, the CDR3 reads TGTGCCAGCAGTTTGGTTGGGGGGTCGGTCTACGAGCAGTACTTC. The rearrangement uses TRBV27 and TRBJ2-7; weak D call: TRBD2 (6 bases). The germline CDR1 and CDR2 sequences are MNHEY and SMNVEV (reference sequence). The CDR3 length is 15 residues. V gave up 3 bases and J gave up 3 bases, with 15 bases separating them.

This rearrangement joins TRBV3-1 (or the pseudogene TRBV3-2) to TRBJ2-5; TRBD1 matches at 7 bases. Trimming cost V 11 bases and J 5 bases; bases outside gene matches: 17. The CDR3 covers 15 residues. Germline CDR1 is LGHDT and CDR2 is YNNKEL (reference sequence). CDR3 sequence reads: CAAQKGTVGVETQYF. The CDR3 DNA is TGTGCCGCACAAAAGGGGACAGTAGGTGTGGAGACCCAGTACTTC.

J is TRBJ2-2 and V is TRBV5-1, with no clear D. The CDR3 totals 12 residues. The V end lost 7 bases, the J end lost 3 bases, and 7 bases lay between the germline ends. Germline values: CDR1 SGHRS, CDR2 YFSETQ. In DNA, the CDR3 is TGCGCCAGCCGCACGGACACCGGGGAGCTGTTTTTT. Residues: CASRTDTGELFF.

V and J are TRBV5-4 and TRBJ2-6; 8 nucleotides line up with TRBD2. This CDR3 spans 18 amino acids. The J segment lost 4 bases and the V segment lost 0 bases, leaving 9 bases of the junction unmatched. CDR1 and CDR2 from the germline V gene are SGHNT and YYREEE (reference sequence). The CDR3 is CASSLETPLAGGANVLTF. The CDR3, as DNA: TGTGCCAGCAGCTTGGAAACGCCCCTAGCGGGCGGGGCCAACGTCCTGACTTTC.

The V call is TRBV7-9, the J call TRBJ2-5; 8 positions match TRBD2. The junction had 5 bases not matched to a gene; V was cut back by 2 bases and J by 3 bases. CDR1 is SEHNR and CDR2 is FQNEAQ in the germline V gene (reference sequence). The CDR3 loop spans 15 amino acids. Written as DNA, the CDR3 is TGTGCCAGCAGCTTAAAGGGACTAGGAGAAGAGACCCAGTACTTC. It is translated as CASSLKGLGEETQYF. The complete variable domain, with remaining parts taken from reference TRBV7-9 and TRBJ2-5, reads DTGVSQNPRHKITKRGQNVTFRCDPISEHNRLYWYRQTLGQGPEFLTYFQNEAQLEKSRLLSDRFSAERPKGSFSTLEIQRTEQGDSAMYLCASSLKGLGEETQYFGPGTRLLVL.

This clone was counted once. The V and J genes are TRBV10-3 and TRBJ1-4; D gene uncertain. V shed 6 bases and J shed 4 bases, with 3 bases lying between them. Germline-derived CDR1 and CDR2 are ENHRY and SYGVKD. The CDR3 covers 11 residues. This CDR3 reads CAIRNNEKLFF. As DNA, the CDR3 is TGTGCCATCAGGAATAATGAAAAACTGTTTTTT.

The chain is built from TRBV4-3 and TRBJ2-1; 10 nucleotides align to TRBD1. Germline V gene lookup returns CDR1 LGHNA and CDR2 YSLEER. This CDR3 contains 17 residues. With 1 base clipped from V and 1 base from J, the junction kept 4 bases outside the gene matches. The CDR3 coding sequence is TGCGCCAGCAGCCAAGCCCGGGACAGGGGATCCTACAATGAGCAGTTCTTC. This codes for CASSQARDRGSYNEQFF.

The chain joins TRBV12-3 or TRBV12-4 to TRBJ1-5; D uncertain. Trimming took 5 bases from V and 9 from J, leaving 8 bases between them. This CDR3 contains 11 residues. CDR3 bases: TGTGCCAGCAGTCCCCGGGGGCCCCAGCATTTT. Translation: CASSPRGPQHF.

The chain uses TRBV11-2 and TRBJ2-5; weak D call: TRBD2 (6 bases). Germline V gives CDR1 SGHAT, CDR2 FQNNGV. V was shortened by 5 bases and J by 5 bases, with 15 bases between the two germline ends. The CDR3 has 14 amino acids. CDR3 nucleotides: TGTGCCAGCAGCCGGGACTCTGCGGCCGAGACCCAGTACTTC. This gives the protein CASSRDSAAETQYF.

The rearrangement links TRBV10-2 to TRBJ1-1; unclear D gene. The CDR3 contains 12 residues. Germline V gene lookup returns CDR1 WSHSY and CDR2 SAAADI. V gave up 4 bases and J gave up 7 bases, with 10 bases separating them. The CDR3 reads CASSGLVGEAFF. The CDR3 region has the DNA TGCGCCAGCAGTGGCCTAGTCGGTGAAGCTTTCTTT.

V gene TRBV13 combines with J gene TRBJ2-3; 8 nucleotides agree with TRBD2. The CDR3 contains 19 residues. The V gene's germline CDR1 is PRHDT and CDR2 FYEKMQ (reference sequence). With V trimmed by 4 bases and J by 2 bases, 17 bases remained unmatched. CDR3 bases: TGTGCCAGCAGCTCACCGTCGGGACTAGTCGTCTCGGTCACAGATACGCAGTATTTT. Residues: CASSSPSGLVVSVTDTQYF.

The chain carries TRBV29-1 and TRBJ1-1; TRBD1 aligns across 7 bases. Unmatched junction bases numbered 9, after V lost 4 bases and J lost 1 base. CDR1 is SQVTM, CDR2 ANQGSEA, per germline. The length of the CDR3 is 15 residues. CDR3 nucleotide sequence: TGCAGCGTTGTACGGCCCGGGACAGAGAACACTGAAGCTTTCTTT. It is translated as CSVVRPGTENTEAFF. Filled out from reference TRBV29-1 and TRBJ1-1, the complete variable domain reads SAVISQKPSRDICQRGTSLTIQCQVDSQVTMMFWYRQQPGQSLTLIATANQGSEATYESGFVIDKFPISRPNLTFSTLTVSNMSPEDSSIYLCSVVRPGTENTEAFFGQGTRLTVV.

V is TRBV18 and J is TRBJ1-2, with D tentatively TRBD1 (6 bases). Trimming stripped 3 bases from V and 2 bases from J, with 10 bases between. The V gene's germline CDR1 is KGHSH and CDR2 LQKENI. The CDR3 spans 14 residues. CDR3: CASSPDSENYGYTF. The CDR3 region has the DNA TGTGCCAGCTCACCGGACAGTGAAAACTATGGCTACACCTTC.

As concerns this clone: Its ends do not fully match the called genes, so a read error is possible. This chain's CDR3 is CARSQTLAGGGLEQYF. The CDR3 coding sequence is TGCGCCCGCAGCCAAACGTTGGCGGGGGGGGGACTCGAGCAGTACTTC. V and J are TRBV4-3 and TRBJ2-7, with 9 bases fitting TRBD2. CDR1 and CDR2 from the germline V gene are LGHNA and YSLEER. The CDR3 consists of 16 residues.

V is TRBV7-2 and J is TRBJ1-1; perhaps TRBD1 as D (5 bases). Per the germline V gene, CDR1 is SGHTA and CDR2 is FQGNSA. This CDR3 spans 13 amino acids. V lost 4 bases to trimming and J lost 8 bases, with 14 bases between them. For the CDR3, the DNA is TGTGCCAGCAGCTCAATAAGGGGCGGGGAAGCTTTCTTT. This gives the protein CASSSIRGGEAFF.

The chain couples TRBV19 to TRBJ1-1; the match to TRBD1 covers 7 bases. The CDR3 length is 13 residues. V lost 7 bases, J lost 4 bases, and 6 bases stayed unmatched. CDR1 and CDR2 (germline): LNHDA, SQIVND (reference sequence). In nucleotides, the CDR3 is TGTGCCAGTACCAGGGGGTGGACCACTGAAGCTTTCTTT. Translation gives CASTRGWTTEAFF.

The CDR3 reads CASSQDQGSGNTIYF. DNA for the CDR3: TGTGCCAGCAGCCAAGATCAGGGGTCTGGAAACACCATATATTTT. V and J are TRBV4-2 and TRBJ1-3; a weak D match, TRBD1 (6 bases). This CDR3 is built from 15 residues. V lost 0 bases, J lost 1 base, and 7 bases lay in between. CDR1 and CDR2 from the germline V gene are LGHNA and YNFKEQ.

The chain carries TRBV7-2 and TRBJ2-3; D may be TRBD2 (6 bases). The V gene lost 0 bases and the J gene lost 4 bases, with 14 bases spanning the gap. The germline gives CDR1 SGHTA, CDR2 FQGNSA. The CDR3 loop spans 16 amino acids. Here the CDR3 DNA reads TGTGCCAGCAGCTTAGCGCGCGCGGGGCGGGCAGATACGCAGTATTTT. It is translated as CASSLARAGRADTQYF.

The chain is built from TRBV7-9 and TRBJ1-3; D not certain. Germline CDR1 is SEHNR and CDR2 is FQNEAQ (reference sequence). CDR3 length: 13 amino acids. Trimming removed 0 bases from V and 4 bases from J, with 4 bases in between. CDR3 amino acids: CASSLATGNTIYF. DNA for the CDR3: TGTGCCAGCAGCTTAGCGACGGGAAACACCATATATTTT.

This rearrangement joins TRBV28 to TRBJ1-6; 7 bases map to TRBD1. CDR1 and CDR2 from the germline V gene are MDHEN and SYDVKM. CDR3 size: 19 residues. The junction had 12 bases not matched to a gene; V was cut back by 4 bases and J by 0 bases. As DNA, the CDR3 is TGTGCCAGCAGTTCGTTGACAGGGTCCTTTAGCTCCTATAATTCACCCCTCCACTTT. Encoded protein: CASSSLTGSFSSYNSPLHF.